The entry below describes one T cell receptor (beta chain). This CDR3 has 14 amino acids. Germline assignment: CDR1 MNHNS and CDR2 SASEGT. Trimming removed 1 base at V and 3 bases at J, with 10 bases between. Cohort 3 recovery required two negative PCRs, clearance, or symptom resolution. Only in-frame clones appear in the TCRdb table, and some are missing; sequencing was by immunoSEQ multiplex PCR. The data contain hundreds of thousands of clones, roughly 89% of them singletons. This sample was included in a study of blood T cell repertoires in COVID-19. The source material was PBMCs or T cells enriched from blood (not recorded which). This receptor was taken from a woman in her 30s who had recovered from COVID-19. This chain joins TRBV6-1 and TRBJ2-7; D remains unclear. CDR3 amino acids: CASSEVVVVYEQYF. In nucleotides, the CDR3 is TGTGCCAGCAGTGAAGTGGTGGTAGTCTACGAGCAGTACTTC.